This T cell receptor beta chain was sequenced for a study of OX40 agonist ivuxolimab in advanced cancers. Looking at the study overall: Recorded diagnoses for dose-escalation patients were hepatocellular carcinoma, melanoma, renal cell or head and neck cancer. Overall study findings and caveats: Also showing low normalized T-cell clonal expansion were some of the nonresponders. Relatively little clonal expansion, among the lowest observed, appeared in partial responders at 0.1-3.0 mg/kg.

Profiled with immunoSEQ multiplex PCR; TCRdb holds only in-frame clones, not every one. The sample lists around 80,000 clones, about 88% occurring once. Of note for this clone: The antigen is unknown.

The starting material was CD4+ or CD8+ T cells sorted from blood, obtained in a trial of the OX40 agonist ivuxolimab. This TCR was sampled from an adult with an advanced solid tumor such as melanoma, head and neck, liver or kidney cancer.

The CDR3 loop reads CASSSTGGTSPLHF. The CDR3 nucleotides are TGTGCCAGCAGCTCGACAGGGGGGACGTCACCCCTCCACTTT. J is TRBJ1-6 and V is TRBV4-2, with 9 bases matching TRBD1. The length of the CDR3 is 14 residues. J lost 10 bases, V lost 5 bases, and 6 bases had no gene match. Germline V gene lookup returns CDR1 LGHNA and CDR2 YNFKEQ.